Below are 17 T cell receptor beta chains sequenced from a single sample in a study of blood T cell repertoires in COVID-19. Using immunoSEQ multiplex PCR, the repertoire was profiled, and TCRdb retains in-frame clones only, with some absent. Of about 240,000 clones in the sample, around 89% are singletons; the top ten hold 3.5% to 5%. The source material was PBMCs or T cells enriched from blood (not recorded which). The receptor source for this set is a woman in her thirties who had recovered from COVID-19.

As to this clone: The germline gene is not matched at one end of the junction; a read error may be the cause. The DNA for the CDR3 is TGTGCTAGCAGCTTAGGATTGGGCGACACCGGGGAGCTGTTTTTT. Encoded protein: CASSLGLGDTGELFF. V is TRBV7-7 and J is TRBJ2-2; D unclear. The V gene's germline CDR1 is SSHAT and CDR2 FNYEAQ (reference sequence). There are 15 residues in the CDR3. Combining the CDR3 with reference TRBV7-7 and TRBJ2-2 gives the whole variable domain GAGVSQSPRYKVTKRGQDVTLRCDPISSHATLYWYQQALGQGPEFLTYFNYEAQPDKSGLPSDRFSAERPEGSISTLTIQRTEQRDSAMYRCASSLGLGDTGELFFGEGSRLTVL.

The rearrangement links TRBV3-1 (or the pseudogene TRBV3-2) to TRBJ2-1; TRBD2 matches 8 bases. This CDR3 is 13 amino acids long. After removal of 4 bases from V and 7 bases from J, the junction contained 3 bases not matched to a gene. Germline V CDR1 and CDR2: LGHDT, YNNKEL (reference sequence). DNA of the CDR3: TGTGCCAGCAGCCCGGGACTAGTAAATGAGCAGTTCTTC. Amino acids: CASSPGLVNEQFF.

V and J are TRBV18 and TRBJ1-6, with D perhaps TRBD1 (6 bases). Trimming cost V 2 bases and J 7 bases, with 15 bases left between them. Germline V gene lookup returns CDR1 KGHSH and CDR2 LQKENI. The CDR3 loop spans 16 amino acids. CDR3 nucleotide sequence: TGTGCCAGCTCACCAGGTGGAGGACAGCTGAATTCACCCCTCCACTTT. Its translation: CASSPGGGQLNSPLHF.

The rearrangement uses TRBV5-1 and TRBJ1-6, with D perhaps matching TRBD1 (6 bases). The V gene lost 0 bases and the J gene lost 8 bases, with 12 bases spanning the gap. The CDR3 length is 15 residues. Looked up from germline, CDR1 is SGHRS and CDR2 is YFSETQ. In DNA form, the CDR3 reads TGCGCCAGCAGCTTGGTACAGGGTATCGATTCACCCCTCCACTTT. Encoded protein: CASSLVQGIDSPLHF.

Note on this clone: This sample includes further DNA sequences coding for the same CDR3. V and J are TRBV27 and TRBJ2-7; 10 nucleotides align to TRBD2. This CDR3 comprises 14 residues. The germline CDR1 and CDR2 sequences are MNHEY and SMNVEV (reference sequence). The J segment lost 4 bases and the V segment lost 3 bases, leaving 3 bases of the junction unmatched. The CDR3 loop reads CASSLSTSGYEQYF. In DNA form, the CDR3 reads TGTGCCAGCAGTTTGTCGACTAGCGGGTACGAGCAGTACTTC.

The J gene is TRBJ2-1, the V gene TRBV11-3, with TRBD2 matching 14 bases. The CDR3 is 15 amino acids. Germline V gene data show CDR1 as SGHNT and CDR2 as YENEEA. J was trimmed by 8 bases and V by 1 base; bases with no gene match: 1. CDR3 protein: CASSLAGLAGDEQFF. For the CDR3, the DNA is TGTGCCAGCAGCTTAGCGGGACTAGCGGGGGATGAGCAGTTCTTC.

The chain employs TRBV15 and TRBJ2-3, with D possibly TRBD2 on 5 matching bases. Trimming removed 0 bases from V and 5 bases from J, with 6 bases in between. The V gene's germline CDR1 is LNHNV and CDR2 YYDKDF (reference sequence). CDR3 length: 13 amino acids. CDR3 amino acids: CATSRDAGDTQYF. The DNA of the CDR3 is TGTGCCACCAGCAGAGATGCGGGAGATACGCAGTATTTT.

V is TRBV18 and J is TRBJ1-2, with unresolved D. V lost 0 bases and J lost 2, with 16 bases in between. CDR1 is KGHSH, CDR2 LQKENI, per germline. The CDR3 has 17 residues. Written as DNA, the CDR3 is TGTGCCAGCTCACCACCAAATTCGCCGGGAGCAAACTATGGCTACACCTTC. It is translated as CASSPPNSPGANYGYTF.

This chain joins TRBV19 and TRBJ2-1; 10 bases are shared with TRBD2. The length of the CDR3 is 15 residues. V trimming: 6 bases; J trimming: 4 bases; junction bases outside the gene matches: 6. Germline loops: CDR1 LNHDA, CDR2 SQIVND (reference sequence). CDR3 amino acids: CASRQSSGGYNEQFF. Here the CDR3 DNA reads TGTGCCAGTAGACAGTCTAGCGGGGGATACAATGAGCAGTTCTTC.

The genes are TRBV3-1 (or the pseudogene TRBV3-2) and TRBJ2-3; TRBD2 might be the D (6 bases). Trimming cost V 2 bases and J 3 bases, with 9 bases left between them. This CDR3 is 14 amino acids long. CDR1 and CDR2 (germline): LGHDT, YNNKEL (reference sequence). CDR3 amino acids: CASSQTGRTDTQYF. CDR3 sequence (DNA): TGTGCCAGCAGCCAAACCGGGAGAACAGATACGCAGTATTTT.

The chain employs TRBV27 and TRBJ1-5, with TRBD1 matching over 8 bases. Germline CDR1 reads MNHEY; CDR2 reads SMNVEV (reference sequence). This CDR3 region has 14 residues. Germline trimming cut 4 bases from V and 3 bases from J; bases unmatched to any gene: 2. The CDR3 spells CASSSTGDNQPQHF. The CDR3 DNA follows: TGTGCCAGCAGTTCGACAGGGGACAATCAGCCCCAGCATTTT.

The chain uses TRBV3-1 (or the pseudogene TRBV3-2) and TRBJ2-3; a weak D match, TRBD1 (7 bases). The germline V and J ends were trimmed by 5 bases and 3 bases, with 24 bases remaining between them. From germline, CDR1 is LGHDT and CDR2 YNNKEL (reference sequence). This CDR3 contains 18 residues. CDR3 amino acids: CASSNIQGSSGRTDTQYF. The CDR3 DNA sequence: TGTGCCAGCAGCAACATACAGGGGTCGAGCGGGCGGACAGATACGCAGTATTTT.

The CDR3 sequence: CASEPSGTSYEQYF. CDR3 nucleotide sequence: TGTGCCAGCGAACCATCCGGGACTAGCTACGAGCAGTACTTC. The rearrangement joins TRBV27 to TRBJ2-7, with 8 bases matching TRBD2. This CDR3 comprises 14 residues. The germline V gene encodes CDR1 MNHEY and CDR2 SMNVEV (reference sequence). The V segment lost 8 bases and the J segment 3 bases; nucleotides outside the gene matches: 9.

The CDR3 loop is CASITGVPSGANVLTF. DNA of the CDR3: TGTGCCAGCATCACAGGGGTGCCCTCTGGGGCCAACGTCCTGACTTTC. The chain employs TRBV19 and TRBJ2-6; 7 nucleotides agree with TRBD1. The CDR3 is 16 amino acids. Germline V gives CDR1 LNHDA, CDR2 SQIVND (reference sequence). V shed 9 bases and J 0 bases; nucleotides not matched to a gene: 8.

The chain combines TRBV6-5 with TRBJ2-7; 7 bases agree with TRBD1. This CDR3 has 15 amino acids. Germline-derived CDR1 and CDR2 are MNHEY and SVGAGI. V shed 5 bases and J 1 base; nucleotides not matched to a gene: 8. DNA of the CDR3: TGTGCCAGCAGTCCCGGGACAGCGATTTCCTACGAGCAGTACTTC. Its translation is CASSPGTAISYEQYF.

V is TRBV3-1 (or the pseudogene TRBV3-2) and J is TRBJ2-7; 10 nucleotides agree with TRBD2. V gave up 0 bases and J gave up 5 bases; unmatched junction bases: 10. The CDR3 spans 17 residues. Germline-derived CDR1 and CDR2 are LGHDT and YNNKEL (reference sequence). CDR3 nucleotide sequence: TGTGCCAGCAGCCAAGAGTCTAGCGGGAGAACAGCCCACGAGCAGTACTTC. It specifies CASSQESSGRTAHEQYF.

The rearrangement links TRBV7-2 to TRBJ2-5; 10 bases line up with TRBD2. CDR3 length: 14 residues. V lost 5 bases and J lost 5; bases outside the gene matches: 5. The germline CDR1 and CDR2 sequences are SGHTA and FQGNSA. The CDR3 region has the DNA TGTGCCAGCAGCCAACTAGCGGGACGGGAGACCCAGTACTTC. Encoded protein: CASSQLAGRETQYF.